A single sample is the source of the 22 T cell receptor beta chains below, sequenced in a study of molecular identifiers for immune sequencing clone quantification. TCRdb used MiXCR to reprocess the PCR reads, holding one entry per CDR3 protein. This sample has about 630,000 distinct CDR3 sequences, with around 25% found just once. Sequencing was performed on naive CD8+ T cells from blood, with Jurkat cell RNA spiked in. The subset denotes: FACS-sorted CD8+CD4-CCR7+CD45RA+ naive T cells. These TCRs come from a human donor in good health. Some libraries in this study had Jurkat cell RNA spiked in.

Of note for this clonotype: This may come from a read error, since a much larger clone is one base off. The V call is TRBV7-9, the J call TRBJ2-4; the D is unclear. Germline V CDR1 and CDR2: SEHNR, FQNEAQ (reference sequence). The germline V and J ends were trimmed by 5 bases and 15 bases, with 26 bases remaining between them. This CDR3 region has 15 residues. The chain's CDR3 is CASSLVIPTAEGRYF. The CDR3 nucleotides are TGTGCCAGCAGCCTAGTAATACCGACGGCAGAAGGGCGGTACTTC.

J is TRBJ2-3 and V is TRBV28; 9 nucleotides match TRBD2. The CDR3 spans 16 residues. CDR1 and CDR2 (germline): MDHEN, SYDVKM. V lost 3 bases, J lost 4 bases, and 8 bases stayed unmatched. The CDR3 protein is CASSFWREGPADTQYF. The CDR3 nucleotides are TGTGCCAGCAGTTTTTGGCGGGAGGGCCCCGCAGATACGCAGTATTTT.

V usage is TRBV11-2 and J usage is TRBJ2-1; 8 positions agree with TRBD2. This CDR3 has 13 amino acids. The trim removed 5 bases at V and 7 bases at J, leaving 4 bases unmatched. Germline loops: CDR1 SGHAT, CDR2 FQNNGV. The CDR3 nucleotides are TGTGCCAGCAGCCCCGGGGGGGCGAATGAGCAGTTCTTC. It is translated as CASSPGGANEQFF.

This clonotype was observed a handful of times. The rearrangement uses TRBV9 and TRBJ2-7; 10 bases agree with TRBD1. The germline V gene encodes CDR1 SGDLS and CDR2 YYNGEE. This CDR3 spans 15 amino acids. The V gene end was trimmed by 0 bases and the J gene end by 3 bases; junction bases not matched to a gene: 3. The CDR3, as DNA: TGTGCCAGCAGCGTAGCCGGACAGGGGGTCTACGAGCAGTACTTC. This codes for CASSVAGQGVYEQYF.

This clonotype was counted ten times or more. V is TRBV2 and J is TRBJ2-3; D is perhaps TRBD1 (6 bases). From germline, CDR1 is SNHLY and CDR2 FYNNEI. V was trimmed by 0 bases and J by 2 bases, leaving 18 bases between them. This CDR3 region has 18 residues. CDR3 region: CASSEAGGRGINTDTQYF. The CDR3, as DNA: TGTGCCAGCAGTGAAGCAGGGGGAAGAGGGATAAACACAGATACGCAGTATTTT.

V is TRBV2 and J is TRBJ1-3; D gene ambiguous. The CDR3 has 14 amino acids. The germline CDR1 and CDR2 sequences are SNHLY and FYNNEI. The germline V and J ends were trimmed by 10 bases and 8 bases, with 21 bases remaining between them. For the CDR3, the DNA is TGTGCCACCCTGACCAAACAGCAAGTAGACACCATATATTTT. As protein: CATLTKQQVDTIYF. Full variable domain (outside the CDR3, taken from reference TRBV2 and TRBJ1-3): EPEVTQTPSHQVTQMGQEVILRCVPISNHLYFYWYRQILGQKVEFLVSFYNNEISEKSEIFDDQFSVERPDGSNFTLKIRSTKLEDSAMYFCATLTKQQVDTIYFGEGSWLTVV.

Many counts were recorded for this clonotype. The chain uses TRBV7-9 and TRBJ2-3; TRBD2 aligns across 8 bases. Unmatched junction bases numbered 7, after V lost 5 bases and J lost 3 bases. The CDR3 spans 15 residues. The germline V gene has CDR1 SEHNR and CDR2 FQNEAQ (reference sequence). CDR3 amino acids: CASSTPGLDTDTQYF. The DNA for the CDR3 is TGTGCCAGCAGCACCCCGGGACTAGATACAGATACGCAGTATTTT.

The genes are TRBV14 and TRBJ2-1; either TRBD1 or TRBD2 may fit D (5 bases each). The V end was cut by 1 base, the J end by 4 bases, with 17 bases between. There are 17 residues in the CDR3. The germline V gene has CDR1 SGHDN and CDR2 FVKESK. Here the CDR3 DNA reads TGTGCCAGCAGCCAAGGAAGTAGGGGAGTTGGGTACAATGAGCAGTTCTTC. As protein: CASSQGSRGVGYNEQFF.

The rearrangement links TRBV7-8 to TRBJ1-5, with D unclear. With 4 bases removed from V and 3 bases from J, the gap between germline ends came to 7 bases. The germline gives CDR1 SGHVS, CDR2 FQNEAQ. The CDR3 is 13 residues long. The chain's CDR3 is CASSSRINQPQHF. DNA of the CDR3: TGTGCCAGCAGCTCCAGGATCAATCAGCCCCAGCATTTT.

This clonotype was counted at least ten times. The chain joins TRBV10-2 to TRBJ2-5; D is unclear. Per the germline V gene, CDR1 is WSHSY and CDR2 is SAAADI. The CDR3 covers 15 residues. V was clipped by 2 bases and J by 5 bases, with 15 bases between them. CDR3 sequence: CASSEPRMGYETQYF. CDR3 nucleotides: TGCGCCAGCAGTGAGCCCCGGATGGGGTATGAGACCCAGTACTTC.

A few counts support this clonotype. This chain joins TRBV2 and TRBJ1-4; D not resolved. This CDR3 contains 15 residues. With 6 bases removed from V and 0 bases from J, the gap between germline ends came to 11 bases. CDR1 is SNHLY and CDR2 is FYNNEI in the germline V gene. The DNA for the CDR3 is TGTGCCAGCAGGTTTGACGGCGCAACTAATGAAAAACTGTTTTTT. Its protein product is CASRFDGATNEKLFF.

This clonotype was found many times. V gene TRBV11-2 combines with J gene TRBJ2-3; 8 bases are shared with TRBD2. The CDR3 is 15 amino acids. The V segment lost 6 bases and the J segment 2 bases; nucleotides outside the gene matches: 7. Germline V gives CDR1 SGHAT, CDR2 FQNNGV. CDR3 nucleotide sequence: TGTGCCAGCAGTTTGGGGACTAGGACCACAGATACGCAGTATTTT. It encodes CASSLGTRTTDTQYF.

In this sample, this clonotype turned up once. It may be a read error: a sequence one base away is much more abundant. This chain connects TRBV6-5 to TRBJ2-7, with D possibly called TRBD1 or TRBD2 (5 bases each). The CDR3 is 13 residues long. Germline lookup yields CDR1 MNHEY and CDR2 SVGAGI. The CDR3 protein is CTSTPGRTYEQYF. The CDR3 bases are TGTACCAGCACCCCGGGACGTACCTACGAGCAGTACTTC.

Worth noting for this clonotype: A much larger clone lies a single base off, so this may be a read error. The gene calls are TRBV6-5 and TRBJ1-4; 12 bases line up with TRBD1. The CDR3 length is 17 residues. Germline V lookup: CDR1 MNHEY, CDR2 SVGAGI. CDR3 protein: CTSSSGTGGWDNEKLFF. The CDR3 DNA reads TGTACCAGCAGTTCCGGGACAGGGGGCTGGGATAATGAAAAACTGTTTTTT.

The chain carries TRBV6-2 or TRBV6-3 and TRBJ2-2, with 7 bases fitting TRBD2. Looked up from germline, CDR1 is MNHEY and CDR2 is SVGEGT. This CDR3 has 16 residues. Trimming cost V 2 bases and J 1 base; bases outside gene matches: 4. The CDR3 region is CASSYPSGRNTGELFF. The DNA of the CDR3 is TGTGCCAGCAGTTACCCTAGCGGCCGGAACACCGGGGAGCTGTTTTTT.

On this clonotype: A much larger clone lies one base from this, so it may be a read error. The chain uses TRBV30 and TRBJ1-1; unclear D gene. This CDR3 region has 14 residues. V lost 0 bases and J lost 6, with 14 bases in between. The germline V gene encodes CDR1 GTSNPN and CDR2 SVGIG (reference sequence). The CDR3 DNA reads as TGTGCCTGGAGTGTACGTTGGTCCATCTCTGAAGCTTTCTTT. Its translation: CAWSVRWSISEAFF.

This clonotype was seen only a few times. V gene TRBV20-1 combines with J gene TRBJ2-7; maybe TRBD2 (6 bases). From germline, CDR1 is DFQATT and CDR2 SNEGSKA (reference sequence). The V and J ends lost 6 bases and 2 bases respectively, with 20 bases between them. The CDR3 totals 15 residues. The CDR3 reads CSARRRDSKTYEQYF. The DNA for the CDR3 is TGCAGTGCGAGGCGAAGGGACTCAAAGACCTACGAGCAGTACTTC.

This clonotype occurred a few times. The V gene is TRBV4-1, the J gene TRBJ2-1; D is unresolved. This CDR3 is 17 amino acids long. The germline V gene encodes CDR1 MGHRA and CDR2 YSYEKL. Trimming left V 6 bases short and J 0 bases short, with 18 bases between. The DNA for the CDR3 is TGCGCCAGCAGTCCTACCGGAGAGCCAGGCTCCTACAATGAGCAGTTCTTC. Its translation is CASSPTGEPGSYNEQFF.

This clonotype was seen a handful of times. The chain uses TRBV4-1 and TRBJ2-7; 10 nucleotides align to TRBD2. The CDR3 totals 16 residues. J lost 3 bases, V lost 0 bases, and 5 bases had no gene match. Germline values: CDR1 MGHRA, CDR2 YSYEKL. CDR3 region: CASSQDRLAGDYEQYF. CDR3 coding DNA: TGCGCCAGCAGCCAAGATAGGCTAGCGGGGGACTACGAGCAGTACTTC.

V and J are TRBV12-3 or TRBV12-4 and TRBJ2-1, with TRBD2 matching 10 bases. Trimming at V came to 5 bases and at J to 9 bases, leaving 13 bases not matched to a gene. The CDR3 runs to 16 residues. CDR3 protein: CASSPEGAGGPGEQFF. CDR3 nucleotide sequence: TGTGCCAGCAGTCCCGAAGGAGCGGGAGGGCCCGGTGAGCAGTTCTTC.

The table lists this clonotype with a few counts. This rearrangement joins TRBV5-4 to TRBJ2-7, with D possibly being TRBD1 (6 bases). Germline assignment: CDR1 SGHNT and CDR2 YYREEE (reference sequence). Trimming took 0 bases from V and 4 from J, leaving 11 bases between them. The CDR3 loop spans 14 amino acids. DNA of the CDR3: TGTGCCAGCAGCTTGGGACAGGAATTTTACGAGCAGTACTTC. Amino acids: CASSLGQEFYEQYF.

To note about this clonotype: The junction differs from germline at one of its ends, possibly a read error. The chain carries TRBV19 and TRBJ2-5; D not resolved. Germline V gene sequence: CDR1 LNHDA, CDR2 SQIVND (reference sequence). There are 16 residues in the CDR3. The CDR3 is CASGPPPSQYQEPQYF. The CDR3 coding sequence is TGTGCCAGTGGCCCCCCCCCGTCGCAGTACCAAGAGCCCCAGTACTTC.